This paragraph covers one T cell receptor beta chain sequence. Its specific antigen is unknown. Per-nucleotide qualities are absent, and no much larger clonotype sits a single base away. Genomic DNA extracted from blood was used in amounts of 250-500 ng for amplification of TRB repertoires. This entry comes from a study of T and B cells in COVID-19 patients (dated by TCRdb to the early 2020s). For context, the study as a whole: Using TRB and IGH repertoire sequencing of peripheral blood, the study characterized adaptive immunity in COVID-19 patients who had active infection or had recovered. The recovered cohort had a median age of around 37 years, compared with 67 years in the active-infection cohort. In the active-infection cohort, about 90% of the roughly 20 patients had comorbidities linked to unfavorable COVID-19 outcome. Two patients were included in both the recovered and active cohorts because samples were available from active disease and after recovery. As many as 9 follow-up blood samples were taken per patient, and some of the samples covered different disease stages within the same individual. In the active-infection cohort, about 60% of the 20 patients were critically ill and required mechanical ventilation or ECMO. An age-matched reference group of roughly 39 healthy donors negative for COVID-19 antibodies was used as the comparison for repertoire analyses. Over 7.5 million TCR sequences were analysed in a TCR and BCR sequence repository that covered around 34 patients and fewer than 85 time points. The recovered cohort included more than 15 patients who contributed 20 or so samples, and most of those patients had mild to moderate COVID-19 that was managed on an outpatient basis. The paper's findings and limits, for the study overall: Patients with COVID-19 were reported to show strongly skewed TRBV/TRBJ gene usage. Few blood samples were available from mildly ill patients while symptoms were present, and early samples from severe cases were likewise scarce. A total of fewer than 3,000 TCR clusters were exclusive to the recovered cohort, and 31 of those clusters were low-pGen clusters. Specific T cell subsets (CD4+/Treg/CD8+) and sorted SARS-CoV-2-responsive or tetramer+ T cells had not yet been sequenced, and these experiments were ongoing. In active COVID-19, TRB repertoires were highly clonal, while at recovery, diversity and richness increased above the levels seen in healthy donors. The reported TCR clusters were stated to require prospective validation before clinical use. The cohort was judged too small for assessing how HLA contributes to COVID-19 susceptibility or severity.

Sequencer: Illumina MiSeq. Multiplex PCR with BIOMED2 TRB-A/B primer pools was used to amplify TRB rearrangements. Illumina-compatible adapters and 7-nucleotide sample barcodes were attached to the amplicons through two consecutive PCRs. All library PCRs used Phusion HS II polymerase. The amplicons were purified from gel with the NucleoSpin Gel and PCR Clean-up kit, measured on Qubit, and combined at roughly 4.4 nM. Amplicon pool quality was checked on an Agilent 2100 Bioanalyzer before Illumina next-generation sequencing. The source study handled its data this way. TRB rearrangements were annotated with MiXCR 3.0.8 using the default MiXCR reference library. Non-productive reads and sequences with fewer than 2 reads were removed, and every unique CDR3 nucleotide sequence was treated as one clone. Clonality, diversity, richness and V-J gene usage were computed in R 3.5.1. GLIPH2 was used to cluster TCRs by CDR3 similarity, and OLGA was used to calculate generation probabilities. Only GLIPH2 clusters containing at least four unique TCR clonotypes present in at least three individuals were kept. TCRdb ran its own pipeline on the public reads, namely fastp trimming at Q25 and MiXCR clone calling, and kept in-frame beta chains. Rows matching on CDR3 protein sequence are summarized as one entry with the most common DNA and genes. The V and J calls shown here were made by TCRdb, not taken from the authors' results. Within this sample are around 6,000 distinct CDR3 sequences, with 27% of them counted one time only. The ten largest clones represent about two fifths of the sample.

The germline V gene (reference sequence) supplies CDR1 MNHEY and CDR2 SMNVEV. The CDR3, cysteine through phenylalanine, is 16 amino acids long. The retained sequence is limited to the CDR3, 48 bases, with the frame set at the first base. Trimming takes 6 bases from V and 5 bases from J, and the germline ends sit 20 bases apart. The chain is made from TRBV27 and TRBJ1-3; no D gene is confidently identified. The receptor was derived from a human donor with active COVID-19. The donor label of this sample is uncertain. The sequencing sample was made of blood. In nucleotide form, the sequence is TGTGCCAGCAGCCAAGATACAGCGGGGAGAAGAAACACCATATATTTT. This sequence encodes CASSQDTAGRRNTIYF.